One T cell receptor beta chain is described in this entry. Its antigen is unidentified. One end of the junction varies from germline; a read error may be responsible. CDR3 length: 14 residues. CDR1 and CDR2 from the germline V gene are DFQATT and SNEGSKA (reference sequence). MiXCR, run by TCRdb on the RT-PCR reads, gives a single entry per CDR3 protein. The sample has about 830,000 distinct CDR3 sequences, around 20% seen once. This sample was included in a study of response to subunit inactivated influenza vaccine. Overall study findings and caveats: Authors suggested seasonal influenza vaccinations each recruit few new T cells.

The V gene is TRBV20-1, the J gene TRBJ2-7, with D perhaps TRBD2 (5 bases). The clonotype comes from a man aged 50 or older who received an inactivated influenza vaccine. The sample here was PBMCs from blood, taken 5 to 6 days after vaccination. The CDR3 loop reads CSALPRSGGNEQYF. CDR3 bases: TGTAGTGCCTTACCAAGGTCCGGAGGCAACGAGCAGTACTTC.